The 11 T cell receptor beta chains listed next were all sequenced from one sample in a study of T cell changes during pregnancy in multiple sclerosis. TCRdb keeps only in-frame clones here, not all; method: immunoSEQ multiplex PCR. The sample gives 40,000 to 50,000 clones, approximately 94% of which show up once; around 0.31% is in the top ten. Here the sequenced sample was CD4+ T cells from peripheral blood mononuclear cells, taken in the third trimester of pregnancy. These receptor sequences come from a female donor with multiple sclerosis, enrolled in a pregnancy study.

The CDR3: CASSLEWGQDTDTQYF. The CDR3, as DNA: TGTGCCAGCAGCTTAGAATGGGGGCAGGACACAGATACGCAGTATTTT. The chain has TRBV7-6 and TRBJ2-3; tentative D call: TRBD1 (6 bases). This CDR3 is 16 amino acids long. V lost 1 base and J lost 2, with 13 bases in between. Per the germline V gene, CDR1 is SGHVS and CDR2 is FNYEAQ.

The V call is TRBV9, the J call TRBJ2-2; 7 nucleotides align to TRBD2. The trim removed 0 bases at V and 1 base at J, leaving 6 bases unmatched. CDR3 length: 17 amino acids. CDR1 SGDLS and CDR2 YYNGEE come from the germline V gene. The DNA for the CDR3 is TGTGCCAGCAGCGTAGGGTGGGGGGGGAAGAACACCGGGGAGCTGTTTTTT. Residues: CASSVGWGGKNTGELFF.

The rearrangement uses TRBV9 and TRBJ2-2; D is perhaps TRBD2 (5 bases). CDR3 size: 15 residues. V shed 0 bases and J shed 4 bases, with 10 bases lying between them. Germline CDR1 reads SGDLS; CDR2 reads YYNGEE. The chain's CDR3 is CASSVVTGSTGELFF. The CDR3 bases are TGTGCCAGCAGCGTAGTAACGGGGAGCACCGGGGAGCTGTTTTTT.

This clone has only one observation. The chain carries TRBV28 and TRBJ1-2; 7 bases map to TRBD1. CDR3 length: 13 residues. CDR1 is MDHEN and CDR2 is SYDVKM in the germline V gene. V lost 6 bases, J lost 3 bases, and 4 bases stayed unmatched. The DNA for the CDR3 is TGTGCCAGCAGATTCGGGACAGACTATGGCTACACCTTC. Translating it yields CASRFGTDYGYTF.

This rearrangement joins TRBV5-6 to TRBJ1-5; D remains ambiguous. The V and J ends lost 0 bases and 4 bases respectively, with 14 bases between them. Germline V gene data show CDR1 as SGHDT and CDR2 as YYEEEE. There are 16 residues in the CDR3. CDR3 sequence (DNA): TGTGCCAGCAGCTTGGGCCTCAACACGGGAAATCAGCCCCAGCATTTT. Residues: CASSLGLNTGNQPQHF.

This chain joins TRBV5-6 and TRBJ1-2, with no clear D. V lost 0 bases to trimming and J lost 9 bases, with 9 bases between them. Germline CDR1 SGHDT, CDR2 YYEEEE. This CDR3 comprises 12 residues. The CDR3 region is CASSLDSRSYTF. CDR3 DNA: TGTGCCAGCAGCTTGGATAGCAGAAGCTACACCTTC.

The V call is TRBV30, the J call TRBJ1-2; D remains unclear. V gave up 8 bases and J gave up 2 bases, with 15 bases separating them. This CDR3 is 13 amino acids long. CDR1 and CDR2 (germline): GTSNPN, SVGIG (reference sequence). The CDR3, as DNA: TGTGCCCACCGGCTTGGACTGAACTATGGCTACACCTTC. Protein: CAHRLGLNYGYTF.

The CDR3 DNA reads as TGTGCCACGCGCACAACAAACTTTAGCGGGGGGGCTAAGGAGACCCAGTACTTC. Encoded protein: CATRTTNFSGGAKETQYF. The chain is built from TRBV10-3 and TRBJ2-5; 11 positions agree with TRBD2. The V gene end was trimmed by 10 bases and the J gene end by 5 bases; junction bases not matched to a gene: 21. CDR3 length equals 18 residues. Germline V gene sequence: CDR1 ENHRY, CDR2 SYGVKD.

The chain links TRBV4-1 to TRBJ2-1; 9 bases are shared with TRBD2. Germline lookup yields CDR1 MGHRA and CDR2 YSYEKL. The CDR3 runs 17 residues. V trimming: 0 bases; J trimming: 2 bases; junction bases outside the gene matches: 5. In nucleotides, the CDR3 is TGCGCCAGCAGCCAAGATTTGGCGGGGGGGCCCTACAATGAGCAGTTCTTC. Residues: CASSQDLAGGPYNEQFF.

The CDR3 DNA follows: TGCGCCAGCAGCATCGGAGAGCGGGAGTGGTTCTTC. Its translation is CASSIGEREWFF. V gene TRBV5-1 combines with J gene TRBJ2-1; 8 nucleotides agree with TRBD2. V gave up 4 bases and J gave up 15 bases; unmatched junction bases: 9. The CDR3 has 12 amino acids. Germline loops: CDR1 SGHRS, CDR2 YFSETQ.

The chain joins TRBV7-9 to TRBJ1-2; possible D gene TRBD1, 5 bases. Trimming left V 7 bases short and J 6 bases short, with 18 bases between. The CDR3 spans 14 residues. The germline CDR1 and CDR2 sequences are SEHNR and FQNEAQ (reference sequence). CDR3 region: CASTKSGEDHGYTF. The DNA of the CDR3 is TGTGCCAGCACCAAATCGGGGGAAGACCATGGCTACACCTTC.